This note documents a single T cell receptor beta chain sequence. This record comes from a study of neoadjuvant anti-PD-1 for oral cavity cancer. The time point was: after neoadjuvant nivolumab, at surgical resection. The J segment lost 4 bases and the V segment lost 5 bases, leaving 2 bases of the junction unmatched. Germline V gene lookup returns CDR1 SNHLY and CDR2 FYNNEI. The CDR3 consists of 14 residues. Profiled with immunoSEQ multiplex PCR; TCRdb holds only in-frame clones, not every one. The sample contains about 12,000 clones, less than 80% of which appear only once. The sample here was PBMCs, taken after nivolumab (anti-PD-1) treatment. This clonotype was obtained from a person aged 35-80 years with oral cavity squamous cell carcinoma. The V and J genes are TRBV2 and TRBJ2-1; TRBD1 matches 10 bases. CDR3 sequence (DNA): TGTGCCAGCAGTAGGACAGGGGGATACAATGAGCAGTTCTTC. As protein: CASSRTGGYNEQFF.